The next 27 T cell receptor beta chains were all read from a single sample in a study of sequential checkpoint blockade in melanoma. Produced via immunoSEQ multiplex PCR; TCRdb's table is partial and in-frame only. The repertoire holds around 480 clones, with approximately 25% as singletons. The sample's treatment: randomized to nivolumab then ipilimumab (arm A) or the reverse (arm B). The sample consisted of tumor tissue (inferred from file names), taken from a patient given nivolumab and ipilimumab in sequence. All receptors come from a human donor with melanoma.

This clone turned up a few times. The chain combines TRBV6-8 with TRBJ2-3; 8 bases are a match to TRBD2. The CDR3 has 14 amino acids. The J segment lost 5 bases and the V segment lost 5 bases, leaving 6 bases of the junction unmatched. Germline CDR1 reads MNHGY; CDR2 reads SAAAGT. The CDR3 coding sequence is TGTGCCAGCAGTGAGGCGGGGGGAATAGATACGCAGTATTTT. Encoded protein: CASSEAGGIDTQYF.

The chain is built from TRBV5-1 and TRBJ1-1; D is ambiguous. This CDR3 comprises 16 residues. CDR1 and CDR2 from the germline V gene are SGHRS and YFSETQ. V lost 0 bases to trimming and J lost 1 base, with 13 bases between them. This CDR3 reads CASSLGFGRGNTEAFF. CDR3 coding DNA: TGCGCCAGCAGCTTGGGGTTCGGTCGGGGGAACACTGAAGCTTTCTTT.

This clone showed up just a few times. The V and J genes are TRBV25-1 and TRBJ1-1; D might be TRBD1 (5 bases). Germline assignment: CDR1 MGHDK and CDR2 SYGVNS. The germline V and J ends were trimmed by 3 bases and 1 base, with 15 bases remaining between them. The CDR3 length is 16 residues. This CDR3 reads CASSDGQLDRNTEAFF. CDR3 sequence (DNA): TGTGCCAGCAGTGATGGACAACTTGACAGGAACACTGAAGCTTTCTTT.

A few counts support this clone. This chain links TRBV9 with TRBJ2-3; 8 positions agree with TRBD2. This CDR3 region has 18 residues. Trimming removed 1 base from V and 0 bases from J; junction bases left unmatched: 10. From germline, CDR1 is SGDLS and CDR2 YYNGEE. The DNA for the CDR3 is TGTGCCAGCAGCGTATCGGGCGGGGGGCTCCCTAGCACAGATACGCAGTATTTT. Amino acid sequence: CASSVSGGGLPSTDTQYF.

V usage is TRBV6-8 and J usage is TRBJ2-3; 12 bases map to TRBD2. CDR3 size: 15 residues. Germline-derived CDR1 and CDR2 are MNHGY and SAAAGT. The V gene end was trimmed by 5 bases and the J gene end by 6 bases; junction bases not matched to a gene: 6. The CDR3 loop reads CASSETSGSADTQYF. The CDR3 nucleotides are TGTGCCAGCAGTGAGACTAGCGGGAGTGCGGATACGCAGTATTTT.

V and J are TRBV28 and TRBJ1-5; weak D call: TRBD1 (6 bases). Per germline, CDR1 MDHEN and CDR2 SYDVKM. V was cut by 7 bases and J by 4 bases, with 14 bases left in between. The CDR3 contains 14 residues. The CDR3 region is CASILGGNNQPQHF. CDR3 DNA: TGTGCCAGCATATTAGGGGGGAATAATCAGCCCCAGCATTTT.

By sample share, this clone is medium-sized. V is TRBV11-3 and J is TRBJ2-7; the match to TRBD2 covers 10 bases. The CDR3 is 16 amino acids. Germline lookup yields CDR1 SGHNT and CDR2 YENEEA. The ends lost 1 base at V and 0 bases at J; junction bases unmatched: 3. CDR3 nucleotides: TGTGCCAGCAGCTTAGGGACTAGCGGCTCCTCCTACGAGCAGTACTTC. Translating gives CASSLGTSGSSYEQYF. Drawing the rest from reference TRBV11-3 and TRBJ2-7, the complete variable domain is EAGVVQSPRYKIIEKKQPVAFWCNPISGHNTLYWYLQNLGQGPELLIRYENEEAVDDSQLPKDRFSAERLKGVDSTLKIQPAELGDSAVYLCASSLGTSGSSYEQYFGPGTRLTVT.

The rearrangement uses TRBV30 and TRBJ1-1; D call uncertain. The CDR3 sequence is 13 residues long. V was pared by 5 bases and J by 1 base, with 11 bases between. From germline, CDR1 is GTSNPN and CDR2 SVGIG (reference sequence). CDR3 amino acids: CAWARTENTEAFF. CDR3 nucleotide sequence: TGTGCCTGGGCGAGGACCGAGAACACTGAAGCTTTCTTT.

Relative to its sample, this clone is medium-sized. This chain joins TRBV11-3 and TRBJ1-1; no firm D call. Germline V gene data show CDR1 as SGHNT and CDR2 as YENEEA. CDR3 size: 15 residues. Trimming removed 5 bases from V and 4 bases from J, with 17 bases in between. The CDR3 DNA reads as TGTGCCAGCAGCCCCGCGGCCTGGGTTGGCACTGAAGCTTTCTTT. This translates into CASSPAAWVGTEAFF.

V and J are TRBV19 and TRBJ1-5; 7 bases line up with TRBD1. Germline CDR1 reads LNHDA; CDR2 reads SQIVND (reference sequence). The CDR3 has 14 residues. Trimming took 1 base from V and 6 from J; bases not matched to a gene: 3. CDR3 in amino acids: CASSIVTGLQPQHF. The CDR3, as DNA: TGTGCCAGTAGTATAGTGACAGGGCTTCAGCCCCAGCATTTT.

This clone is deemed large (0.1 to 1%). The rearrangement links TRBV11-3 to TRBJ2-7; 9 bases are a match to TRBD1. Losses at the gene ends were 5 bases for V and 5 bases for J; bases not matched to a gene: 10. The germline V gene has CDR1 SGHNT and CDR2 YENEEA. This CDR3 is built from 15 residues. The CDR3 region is CASSPHGTGFDEQYF. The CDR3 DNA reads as TGTGCCAGCAGCCCCCACGGGACAGGGTTCGACGAGCAGTACTTC.

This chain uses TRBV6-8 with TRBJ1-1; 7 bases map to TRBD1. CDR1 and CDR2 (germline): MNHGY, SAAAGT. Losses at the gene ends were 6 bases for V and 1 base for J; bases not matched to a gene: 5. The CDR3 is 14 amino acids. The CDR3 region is CASSATGRNTEAFF. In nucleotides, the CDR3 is TGTGCCAGCAGCGCGACAGGGAGGAACACTGAAGCTTTCTTT.

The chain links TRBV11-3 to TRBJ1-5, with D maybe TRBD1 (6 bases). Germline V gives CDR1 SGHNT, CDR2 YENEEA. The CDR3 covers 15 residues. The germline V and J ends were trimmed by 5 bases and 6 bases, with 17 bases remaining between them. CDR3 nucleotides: TGTGCCAGCAGCACCATACAGGGAATAGGTCAGCCCCAGCATTTT. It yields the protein CASSTIQGIGQPQHF.

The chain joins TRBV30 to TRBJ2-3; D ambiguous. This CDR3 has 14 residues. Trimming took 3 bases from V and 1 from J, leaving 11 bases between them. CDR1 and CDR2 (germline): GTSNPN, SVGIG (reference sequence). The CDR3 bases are TGTGCCTGGAGCCGGTACCCTGGCACAGATACGCAGTATTTT. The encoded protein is CAWSRYPGTDTQYF.

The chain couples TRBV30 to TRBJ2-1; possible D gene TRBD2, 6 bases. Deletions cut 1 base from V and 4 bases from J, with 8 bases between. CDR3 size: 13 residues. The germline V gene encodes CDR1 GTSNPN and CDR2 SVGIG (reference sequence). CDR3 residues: CAWSASEYNEQFF. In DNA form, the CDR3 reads TGTGCCTGGAGTGCTAGCGAATACAATGAGCAGTTCTTC.

The CDR3 reads CASSIIGGTPSEQFF. The DNA of the CDR3 is TGTGCCAGTAGTATTATCGGGGGGACACCGAGCGAGCAGTTCTTC. J is TRBJ2-1 and V is TRBV19; possibly TRBD2 for D (7 bases). Germline V lookup: CDR1 LNHDA, CDR2 SQIVND (reference sequence). CDR3 size: 15 residues. The V gene lost 3 bases and the J gene lost 10 bases, with 19 bases spanning the gap.

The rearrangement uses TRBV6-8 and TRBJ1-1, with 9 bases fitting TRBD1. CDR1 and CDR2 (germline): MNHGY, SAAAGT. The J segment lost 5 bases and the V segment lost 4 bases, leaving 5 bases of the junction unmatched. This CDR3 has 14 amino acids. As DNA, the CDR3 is TGTGCCAGCAGTTCGACAGGGGGTGGGACTGAAGCTTTCTTT. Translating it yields CASSSTGGGTEAFF.

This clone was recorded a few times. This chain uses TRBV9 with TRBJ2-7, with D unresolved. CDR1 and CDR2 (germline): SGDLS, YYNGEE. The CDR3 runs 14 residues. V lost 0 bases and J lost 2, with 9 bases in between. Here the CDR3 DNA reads TGTGCCAGCAGCGTAGATGGCCAGGCCTACGAGCAGTACTTC. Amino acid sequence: CASSVDGQAYEQYF. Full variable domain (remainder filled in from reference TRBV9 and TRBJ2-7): DSGVTQTPKHLITATGQRVTLRCSPRSGDLSVYWYQQSLDQGLQFLIQYYNGEERAKGNILERFSAQQFPDLHSELNLSSLELGDSALYFCASSVDGQAYEQYFGPGTRLTVT.

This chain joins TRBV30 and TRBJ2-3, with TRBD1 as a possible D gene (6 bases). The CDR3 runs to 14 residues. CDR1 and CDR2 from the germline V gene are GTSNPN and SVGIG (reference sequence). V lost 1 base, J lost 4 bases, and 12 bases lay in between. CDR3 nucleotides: TGTGCCTGGAGTGCAAAGGGGGAAGCAGATACGCAGTATTTT. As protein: CAWSAKGEADTQYF.

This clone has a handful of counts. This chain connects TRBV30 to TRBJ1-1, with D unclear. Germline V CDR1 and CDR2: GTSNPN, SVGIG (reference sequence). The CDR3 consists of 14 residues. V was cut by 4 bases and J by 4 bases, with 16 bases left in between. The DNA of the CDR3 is TGTGCCTGGACCCTCTCGGTCAGAGGCACTGAAGCTTTCTTT. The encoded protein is CAWTLSVRGTEAFF.

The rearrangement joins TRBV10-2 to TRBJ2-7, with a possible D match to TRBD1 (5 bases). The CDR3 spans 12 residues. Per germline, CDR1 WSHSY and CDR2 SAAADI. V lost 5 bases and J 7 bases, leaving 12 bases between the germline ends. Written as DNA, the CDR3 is TGCGCCAGCAGTACAGGTCCTGGGGAGCAGTACTTC. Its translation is CASSTGPGEQYF.

The CDR3 loop is CASIPGQENTEAFF. The CDR3 DNA sequence: TGTGCCAGCATCCCGGGACAGGAGAACACTGAAGCTTTCTTT. The chain recombines TRBV6-8 with TRBJ1-1, with 8 bases lining up with TRBD1. Trimming removed 7 bases from V and 1 base from J; junction bases left unmatched: 5. Germline-derived CDR1 and CDR2 are MNHGY and SAAAGT. This CDR3 is built from 14 residues.

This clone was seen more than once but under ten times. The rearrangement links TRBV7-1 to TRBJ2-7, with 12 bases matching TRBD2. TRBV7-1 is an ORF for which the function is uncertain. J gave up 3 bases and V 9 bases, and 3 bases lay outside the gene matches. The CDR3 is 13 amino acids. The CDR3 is CASWTSGNYEQYF. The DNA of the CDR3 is TGTGCCAGTTGGACTAGCGGGAACTACGAGCAGTACTTC.

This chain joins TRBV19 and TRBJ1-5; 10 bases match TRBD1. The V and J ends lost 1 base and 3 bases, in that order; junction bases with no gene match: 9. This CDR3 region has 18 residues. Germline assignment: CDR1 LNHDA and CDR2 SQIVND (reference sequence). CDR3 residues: CASSIGGQGVINNQPQHF. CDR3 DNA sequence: TGTGCCAGTAGTATAGGCGGACAGGGGGTAATTAACAATCAGCCCCAGCATTTT. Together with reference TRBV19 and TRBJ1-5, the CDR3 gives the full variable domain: DGGITQSPKYLFRKEGQNVTLSCEQNLNHDAMYWYRQDPGQGLRLIYYSQIVNDFQKGDIAEGYSVSREKKESFPLTVTSAQKNPTAFYLCASSIGGQGVINNQPQHFGDGTRLSIL.

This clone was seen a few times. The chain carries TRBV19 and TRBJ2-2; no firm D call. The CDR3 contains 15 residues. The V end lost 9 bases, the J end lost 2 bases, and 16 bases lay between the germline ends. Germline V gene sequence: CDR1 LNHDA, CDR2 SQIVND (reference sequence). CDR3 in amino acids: CASQRVTRNTGELFF. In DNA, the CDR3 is TGTGCCAGCCAGCGCGTTACGCGAAACACCGGGGAGCTGTTTTTT. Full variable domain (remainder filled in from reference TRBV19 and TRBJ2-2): DGGITQSPKYLFRKEGQNVTLSCEQNLNHDAMYWYRQDPGQGLRLIYYSQIVNDFQKGDIAEGYSVSREKKESFPLTVTSAQKNPTAFYLCASQRVTRNTGELFFGEGSRLTVL.

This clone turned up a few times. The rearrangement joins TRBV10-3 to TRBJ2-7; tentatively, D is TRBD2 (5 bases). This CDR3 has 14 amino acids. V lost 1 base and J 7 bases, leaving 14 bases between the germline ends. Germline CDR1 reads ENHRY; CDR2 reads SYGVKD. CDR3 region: CAISEFGEIREQYF. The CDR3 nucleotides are TGTGCCATCAGTGAGTTCGGGGAGATACGAGAGCAGTACTTC.

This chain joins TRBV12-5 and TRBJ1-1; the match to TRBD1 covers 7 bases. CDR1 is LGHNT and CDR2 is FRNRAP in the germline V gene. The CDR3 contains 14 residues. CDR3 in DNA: TGTGCCAGCACCCTGACAGGGATGAACACTGAAGCTTTCTTT. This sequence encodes CASTLTGMNTEAFF. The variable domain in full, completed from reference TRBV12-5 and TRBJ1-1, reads DARVTQTPRHKVTEMGQEVTMRCQPILGHNTVFWYRQTMMQGLELLAYFRNRAPLDDSGMPKDRFSAEMPDATLATLKIQPSEPRDSAVYFCASTLTGMNTEAFFGQGTRLTVV.